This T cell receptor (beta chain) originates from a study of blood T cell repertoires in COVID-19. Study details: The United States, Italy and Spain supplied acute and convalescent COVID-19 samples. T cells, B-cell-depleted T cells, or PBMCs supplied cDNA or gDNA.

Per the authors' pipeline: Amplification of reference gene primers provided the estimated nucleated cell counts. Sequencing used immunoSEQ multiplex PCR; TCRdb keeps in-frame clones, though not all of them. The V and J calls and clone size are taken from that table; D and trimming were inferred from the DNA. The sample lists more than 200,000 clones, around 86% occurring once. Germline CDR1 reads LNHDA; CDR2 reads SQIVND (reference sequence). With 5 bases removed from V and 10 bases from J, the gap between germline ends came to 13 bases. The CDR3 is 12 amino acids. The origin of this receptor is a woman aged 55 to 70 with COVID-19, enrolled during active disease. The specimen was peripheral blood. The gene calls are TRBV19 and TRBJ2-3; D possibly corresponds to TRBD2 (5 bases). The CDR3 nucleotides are TGTGCCAGTAGTGAAATCGGAGCGGCGCAGTATTTT. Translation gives CASSEIGAAQYF.